This T cell receptor beta chain stems from a study of T cell responses to AZD1222 COVID-19 vaccine. Findings of the study overall: Of spike-specific TCRs, nearly half reportedly target regions left unmutated in variants. Once two AZD1222 doses were given, Spike-specific TCR breadth and depth went up. Females outnumbered males among donors, who were mostly white British; clonal diversity was possibly underestimated.

CDR3 length: 14 amino acids. The V segment lost 3 bases and the J segment 7 bases; nucleotides outside the gene matches: 4. The V gene's germline CDR1 is SGHAT and CDR2 FQNNGV. With respect to this clone: Its antigen is unknown.

Data came from immunoSEQ multiplex PCR; TCRdb stores just in-frame clones and leaves some out. The table records 68,000 or so clones, about four fifths of them present only once. This receptor was obtained from an adult in good health. The sample here was peripheral blood, taken on day 0 of AZD1222 vaccination. The chain is built from TRBV11-2 and TRBJ1-1, with 11 positions matching TRBD1. CDR3 sequence: CASSLDRGQGEAFF. CDR3 nucleotide sequence: TGTGCCAGCAGCTTGGACAGGGGGCAAGGTGAAGCTTTCTTT.